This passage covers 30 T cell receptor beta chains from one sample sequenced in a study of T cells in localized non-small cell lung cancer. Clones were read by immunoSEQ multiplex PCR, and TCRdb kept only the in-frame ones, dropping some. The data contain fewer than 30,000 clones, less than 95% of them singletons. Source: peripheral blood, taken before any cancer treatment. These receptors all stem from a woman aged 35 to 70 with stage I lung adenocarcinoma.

The CDR3 DNA sequence: TGCGCCAGCAGCCAAGCGGGTCAATTCTCCTACGAGCAGTACTTC. Translating gives CASSQAGQFSYEQYF. The chain uses TRBV4-1 and TRBJ2-7, with D unresolved. The CDR3 length is 15 residues. V was shortened by 1 base and J by 0 bases, with 10 bases between the two germline ends. CDR1 is MGHRA, CDR2 YSYEKL, per germline.

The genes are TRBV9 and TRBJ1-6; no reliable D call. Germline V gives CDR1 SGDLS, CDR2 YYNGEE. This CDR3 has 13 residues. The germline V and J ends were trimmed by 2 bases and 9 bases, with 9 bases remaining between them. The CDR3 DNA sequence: TGTGCCAGCAGCGTTAGTGTTACTTCACCCCTCCACTTT. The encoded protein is CASSVSVTSPLHF.

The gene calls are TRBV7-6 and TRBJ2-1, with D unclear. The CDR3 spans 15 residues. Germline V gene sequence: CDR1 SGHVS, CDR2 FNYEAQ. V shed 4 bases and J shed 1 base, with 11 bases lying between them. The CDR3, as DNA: TGTGCCAGCAGCTGGATGGGTGGATCCTACAATGAGCAGTTCTTC. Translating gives CASSWMGGSYNEQFF.

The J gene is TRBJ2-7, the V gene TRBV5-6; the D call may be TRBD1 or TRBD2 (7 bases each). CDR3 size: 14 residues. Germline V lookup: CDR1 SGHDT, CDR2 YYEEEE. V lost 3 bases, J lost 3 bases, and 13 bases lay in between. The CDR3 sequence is CASSSPRGGYEQYF. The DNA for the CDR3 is TGTGCCAGCAGCTCCCCCAGGGGGGGCTACGAGCAGTACTTC.

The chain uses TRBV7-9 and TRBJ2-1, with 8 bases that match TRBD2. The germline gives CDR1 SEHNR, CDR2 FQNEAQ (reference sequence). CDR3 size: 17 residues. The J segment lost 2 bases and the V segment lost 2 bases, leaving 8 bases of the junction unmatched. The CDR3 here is CASSLRGTSGAYNEQFF. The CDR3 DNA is TGTGCCAGCAGCTTACGAGGTACTAGCGGAGCCTACAATGAGCAGTTCTTC. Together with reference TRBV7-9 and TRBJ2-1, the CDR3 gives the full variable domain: DTGVSQNPRHKITKRGQNVTFRCDPISEHNRLYWYRQTLGQGPEFLTYFQNEAQLEKSRLLSDRFSAERPKGSFSTLEIQRTEQGDSAMYLCASSLRGTSGAYNEQFFGPGTRLTVL.

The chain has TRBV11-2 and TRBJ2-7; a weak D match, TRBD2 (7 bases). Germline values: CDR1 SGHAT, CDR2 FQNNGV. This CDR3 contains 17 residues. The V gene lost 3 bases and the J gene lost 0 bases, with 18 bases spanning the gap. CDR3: CASSFLPSRGASYEQYF. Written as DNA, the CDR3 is TGTGCCAGCAGCTTCCTACCTAGCCGGGGGGCCTCCTACGAGCAGTACTTC.

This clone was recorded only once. The chain's CDR3 is CASSPVRQETQYF. The CDR3, as DNA: TGTGCCAGCAGCCCAGTTAGACAAGAGACCCAGTACTTC. The gene calls are TRBV11-2 and TRBJ2-5; D gene uncertain. This CDR3 contains 13 residues. Per germline, CDR1 SGHAT and CDR2 FQNNGV. Trimming took off 5 bases at V and 2 bases at J, with 9 bases between the two ends. The entire variable domain, with the rest obtained from reference TRBV11-2 and TRBJ2-5, is as follows: EAGVAQSPRYKIIEKRQSVAFWCNPISGHATLYWYQQILGQGPKLLIQFQNNGVVDDSQLPKDRFSAERLKGVDSTLKIQPAKLEDSAVYLCASSPVRQETQYFGPGTRLLVL.

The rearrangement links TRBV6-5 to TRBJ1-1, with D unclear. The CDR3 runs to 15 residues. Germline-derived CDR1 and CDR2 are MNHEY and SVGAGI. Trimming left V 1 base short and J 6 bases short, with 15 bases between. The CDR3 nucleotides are TGTGCCAGCAGTTACTGGTCACGCGTGGGCGCTGAAGCTTTCTTT. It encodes CASSYWSRVGAEAFF.

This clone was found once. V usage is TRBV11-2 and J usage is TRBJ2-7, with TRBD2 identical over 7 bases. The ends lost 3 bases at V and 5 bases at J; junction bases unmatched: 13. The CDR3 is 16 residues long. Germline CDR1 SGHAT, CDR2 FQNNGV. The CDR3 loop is CASSFPPGGGRDEQYF. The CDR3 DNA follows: TGTGCCAGCAGCTTTCCCCCGGGGGGAGGGAGGGACGAGCAGTACTTC.

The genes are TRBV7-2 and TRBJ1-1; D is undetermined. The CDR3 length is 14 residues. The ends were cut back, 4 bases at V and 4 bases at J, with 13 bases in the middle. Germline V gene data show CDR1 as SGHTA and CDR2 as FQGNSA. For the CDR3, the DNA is TGTGCCAGCAGCTCGACACGGGGAGGCACTGAAGCTTTCTTT. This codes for CASSSTRGGTEAFF.

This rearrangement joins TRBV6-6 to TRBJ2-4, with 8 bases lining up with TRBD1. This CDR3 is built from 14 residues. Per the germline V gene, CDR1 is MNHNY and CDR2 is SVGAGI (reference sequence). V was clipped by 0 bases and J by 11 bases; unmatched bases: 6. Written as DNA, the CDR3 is TGTGCCAGCAGTTACTCCACATCAGGGGGCGTTCAGTACTTC. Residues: CASSYSTSGGVQYF.

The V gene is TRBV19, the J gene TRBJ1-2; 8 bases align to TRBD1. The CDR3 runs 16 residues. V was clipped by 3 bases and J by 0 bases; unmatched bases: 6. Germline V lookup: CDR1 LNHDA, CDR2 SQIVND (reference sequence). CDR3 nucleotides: TGTGCCAGTAGTATCGGACAGGGCCGAGCTAACTATGGCTACACCTTC. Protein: CASSIGQGRANYGYTF.

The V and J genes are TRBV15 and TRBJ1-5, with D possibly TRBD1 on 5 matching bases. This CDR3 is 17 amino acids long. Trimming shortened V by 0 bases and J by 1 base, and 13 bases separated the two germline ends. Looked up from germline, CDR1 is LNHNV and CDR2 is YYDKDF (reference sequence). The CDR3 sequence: CATSRDPREASNQPQHF. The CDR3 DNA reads TGTGCCACCAGCAGAGATCCCAGGGAAGCGAGCAATCAGCCCCAGCATTTT.

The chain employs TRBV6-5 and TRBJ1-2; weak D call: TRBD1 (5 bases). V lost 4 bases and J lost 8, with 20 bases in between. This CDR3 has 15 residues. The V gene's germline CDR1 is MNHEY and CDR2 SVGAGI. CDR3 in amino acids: CASSFGGIGASGYTF. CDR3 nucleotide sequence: TGTGCCAGCAGTTTTGGGGGGATTGGGGCTAGCGGCTACACCTTC.

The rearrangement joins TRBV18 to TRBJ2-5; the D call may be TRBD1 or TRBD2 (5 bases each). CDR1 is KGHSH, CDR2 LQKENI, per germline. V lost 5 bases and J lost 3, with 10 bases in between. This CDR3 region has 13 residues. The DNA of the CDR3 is TGTGCCAGCTCAACCGGGACCGAAGAGACCCAGTACTTC. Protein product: CASSTGTEETQYF. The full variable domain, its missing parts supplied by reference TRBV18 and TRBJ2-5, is NAGVMQNPRHLVRRRGQEARLRCSPMKGHSHVYWYRQLPEEGLKFMVYLQKENIIDESGMPKERFSAEFPKEGPSILRIQQVVRGDSAAYFCASSTGTEETQYFGPGTRLLVL.

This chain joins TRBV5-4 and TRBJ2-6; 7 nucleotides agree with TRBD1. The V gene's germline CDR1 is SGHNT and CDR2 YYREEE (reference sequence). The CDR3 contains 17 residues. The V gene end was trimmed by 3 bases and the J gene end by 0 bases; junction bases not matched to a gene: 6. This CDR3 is CASSYYRGASGANVLTF. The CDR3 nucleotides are TGTGCCAGCAGCTACTACAGGGGAGCCTCTGGGGCCAACGTCCTGACTTTC.

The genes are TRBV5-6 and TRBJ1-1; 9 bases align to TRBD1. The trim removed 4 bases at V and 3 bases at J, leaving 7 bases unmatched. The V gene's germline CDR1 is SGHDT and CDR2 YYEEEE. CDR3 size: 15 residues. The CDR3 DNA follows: TGTGCCAGCAGCAGCGGACAGGGGTTTTACACTGAAGCTTTCTTT. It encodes CASSSGQGFYTEAFF.

Here the CDR3 reads CASSQDKRTRTEAFF. In DNA, the CDR3 is TGCGCCAGCAGCCAAGATAAAAGGACAAGGACTGAAGCTTTCTTT. This chain links TRBV4-3 with TRBJ1-1, with D possibly being TRBD1 (5 bases). Looked up from germline, CDR1 is LGHNA and CDR2 is YSLEER. CDR3 length equals 15 residues. V lost 0 bases and J 5 bases, leaving 13 bases between the germline ends.

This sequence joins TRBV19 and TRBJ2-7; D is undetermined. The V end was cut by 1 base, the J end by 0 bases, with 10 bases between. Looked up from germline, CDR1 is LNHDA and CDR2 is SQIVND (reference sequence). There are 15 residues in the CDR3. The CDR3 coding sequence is TGTGCCAGTAGTATAGCTGCAGGTACCTCCTACGAGCAGTACTTC. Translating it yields CASSIAAGTSYEQYF.

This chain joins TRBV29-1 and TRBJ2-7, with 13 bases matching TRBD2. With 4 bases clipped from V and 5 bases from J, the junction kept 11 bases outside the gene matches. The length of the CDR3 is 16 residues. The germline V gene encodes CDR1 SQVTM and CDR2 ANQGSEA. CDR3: CSVGGLAGVGRNEQYF. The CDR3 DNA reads TGCAGCGTTGGTGGACTAGCGGGAGTAGGTCGGAACGAGCAGTACTTC.

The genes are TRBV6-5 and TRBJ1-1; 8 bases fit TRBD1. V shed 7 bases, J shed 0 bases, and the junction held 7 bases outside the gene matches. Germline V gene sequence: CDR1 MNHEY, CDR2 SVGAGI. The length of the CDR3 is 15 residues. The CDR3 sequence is CASTVRTGMNTEAFF. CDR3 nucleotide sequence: TGTGCCAGCACCGTTCGGACAGGGATGAACACTGAAGCTTTCTTT.

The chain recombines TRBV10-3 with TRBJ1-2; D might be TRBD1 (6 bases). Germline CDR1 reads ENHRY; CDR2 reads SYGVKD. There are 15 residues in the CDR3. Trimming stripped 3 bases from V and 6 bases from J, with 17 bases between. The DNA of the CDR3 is TGTGCCATCAGTGAACGGACACAGGGAATGGATGGCTACACCTTC. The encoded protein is CAISERTQGMDGYTF.

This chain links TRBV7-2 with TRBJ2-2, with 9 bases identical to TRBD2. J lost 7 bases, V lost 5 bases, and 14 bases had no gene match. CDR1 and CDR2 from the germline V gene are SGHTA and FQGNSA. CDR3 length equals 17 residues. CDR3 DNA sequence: TGTGCCAGCAGCAAAAGCGGCGGGAGGGTTAGGGGCGGGGAGCTGTTTTTT. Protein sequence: CASSKSGGRVRGGELFF.

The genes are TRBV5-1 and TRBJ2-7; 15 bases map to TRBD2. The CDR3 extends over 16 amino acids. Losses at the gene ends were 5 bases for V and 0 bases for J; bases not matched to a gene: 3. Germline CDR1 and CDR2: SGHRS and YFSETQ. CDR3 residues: CASRRTSGRASYEQYF. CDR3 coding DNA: TGCGCCAGCAGACGGACTAGCGGGAGGGCCTCCTACGAGCAGTACTTC.

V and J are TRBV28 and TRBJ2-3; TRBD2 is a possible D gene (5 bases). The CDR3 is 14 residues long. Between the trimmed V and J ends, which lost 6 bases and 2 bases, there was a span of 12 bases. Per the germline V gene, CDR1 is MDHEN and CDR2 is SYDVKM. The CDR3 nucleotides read TGTGCCAGCAGAAATCTCGGGGTCACAGATACGCAGTATTTT. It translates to CASRNLGVTDTQYF.

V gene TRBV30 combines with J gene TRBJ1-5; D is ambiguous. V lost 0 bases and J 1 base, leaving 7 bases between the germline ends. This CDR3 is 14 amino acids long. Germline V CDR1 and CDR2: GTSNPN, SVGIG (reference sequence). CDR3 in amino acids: CAWSVELSNQPQHF. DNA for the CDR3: TGTGCCTGGAGTGTAGAATTAAGCAATCAGCCCCAGCATTTT.

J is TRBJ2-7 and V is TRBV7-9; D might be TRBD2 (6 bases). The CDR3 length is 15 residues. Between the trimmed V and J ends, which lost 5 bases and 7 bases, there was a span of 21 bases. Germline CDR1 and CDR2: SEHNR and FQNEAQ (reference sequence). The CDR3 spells CASSPGGGTSAEQYF. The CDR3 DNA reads TGTGCCAGCAGCCCCGGCGGCGGGACCTCGGCAGAGCAGTACTTC.

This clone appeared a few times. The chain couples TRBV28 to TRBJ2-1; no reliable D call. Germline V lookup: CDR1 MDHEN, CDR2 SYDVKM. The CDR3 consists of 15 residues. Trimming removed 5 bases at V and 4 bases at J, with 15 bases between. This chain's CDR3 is CASSPDPHRYNEQFF. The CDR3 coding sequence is TGTGCCAGCAGTCCCGACCCTCACCGTTACAATGAGCAGTTCTTC.

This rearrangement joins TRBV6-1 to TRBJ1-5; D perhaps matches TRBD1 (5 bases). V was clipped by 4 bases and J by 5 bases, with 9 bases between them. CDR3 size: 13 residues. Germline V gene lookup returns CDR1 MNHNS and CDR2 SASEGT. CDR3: CASSGTIHQPQHF. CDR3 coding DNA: TGTGCCAGCAGTGGGACAATTCATCAGCCCCAGCATTTT.

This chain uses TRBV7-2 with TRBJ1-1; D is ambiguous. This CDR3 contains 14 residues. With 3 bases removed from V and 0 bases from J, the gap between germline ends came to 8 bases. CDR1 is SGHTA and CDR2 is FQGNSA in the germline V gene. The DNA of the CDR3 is TGTGCCAGCAGCTTTCGCGCCCTGAACACTGAAGCTTTCTTT. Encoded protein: CASSFRALNTEAFF.